The rows below give T cell receptor beta chains drawn from one sample of a study of T cell repertoires in cytomegalovirus infection. MiXCR, run by TCRdb on the reads, gives a single entry per CDR3 protein. This sample has 200,000 or so distinct CDR3 sequences, with about 21% found just once. Sequenced input: PBMCs. Receptors originate from a human donor in good health (CMV status not recorded). Some clones in this sample may be carry-over from other donors' samples. Both conserved end residues are trimmed from each CDR3.

J gene: TRBJ2-1
V gene: TRBV7-8
CDR3 protein: ASSLWIGEEQF

J gene: TRBJ1-5
V gene: TRBV28
CDR3 protein: ASSLVEGLYSNQPQH

J gene: TRBJ2-7
V gene: TRBV11-3
CDR3 protein: ASSPRQGFHEQY

J gene: TRBJ2-1
V gene: TRBV5-1
CDR3 protein: ASSQPNEQF

J gene: TRBJ2-7
V gene: TRBV12-5
CDR3 protein: ASARRLYEQY

J gene: TRBJ1-4
V gene: TRBV19
CDR3 protein: ASTPVKGNRGHEKLF

J gene: TRBJ2-2
V gene: TRBV14
CDR3 protein: ASSKGPLAGGLSAGELF

J gene: TRBJ2-7
V gene: TRBV5-4
CDR3 protein: ASSSPGPGVNEQY

J gene: TRBJ2-2
V gene: TRBV18
CDR3 protein: ASSPRTSGELF

J gene: TRBJ2-7
V gene: TRBV7-8
CDR3 protein: ATSRGNSYEQY

J gene: TRBJ1-5
V gene: TRBV6-1
CDR3 protein: ASSVLVGYQPQH

J gene: TRBJ2-3
V gene: TRBV7-2
CDR3 protein: ASSLDRQSTDTQY

J gene: TRBJ2-7
V gene: TRBV15
CDR3 protein: ATSRDAGGSYEQY

J gene: TRBJ2-2
V gene: TRBV29-1
CDR3 protein: SVQGQGFTGELF

J gene: TRBJ2-6
V gene: TRBV20-1
CDR3 protein: SARVQGSTGANVLT

J gene: TRBJ1-2
V gene: TRBV10-3
CDR3 protein: AISEGTGYYGYT

J gene: TRBJ1-5
V gene: TRBV12-3/TRBV12-4
CDR3 protein: ASSLLTGDNQPQH

J gene: TRBJ2-1
V gene: TRBV7-3
CDR3 protein: ASSLPGTSRSKEQF

J gene: TRBJ2-7
V gene: TRBV6-6
CDR3 protein: ASSYFRDGNYEQY

J gene: TRBJ2-3
V gene: TRBV5-4
CDR3 protein: ASSSRRGGADTQY

J gene: TRBJ2-1
V gene: TRBV5-1
CDR3 protein: ASTIRPIQGASYNEQF

J gene: TRBJ2-7
V gene: TRBV7-9
CDR3 protein: ASTPSSAGSYEQY

J gene: TRBJ1-1
V gene: TRBV7-2
CDR3 protein: ASSLKWGTEAF

J gene: TRBJ2-7
V gene: TRBV12-3/TRBV12-4
CDR3 protein: ASSLDRASYEQY

J gene: TRBJ1-3
V gene: TRBV28
CDR3 protein: ASSLDPGTGNTIY

J gene: TRBJ2-7
V gene: TRBV5-5
CDR3 protein: ASSLPGTGSYEQY

J gene: TRBJ2-2
V gene: TRBV6-1
CDR3 protein: ASGHLGVAGNTGELF

J gene: TRBJ2-5
V gene: TRBV7-2
CDR3 protein: ASSSRRKETQY

J gene: TRBJ2-5
V gene: TRBV5-5
CDR3 protein: ASSLTGQGETQY

J gene: TRBJ1-2
V gene: TRBV28
CDR3 protein: ASSSGPLGYT

J gene: TRBJ2-7
V gene: TRBV7-2
CDR3 protein: ASSFTPGATYEQY

J gene: TRBJ2-2
V gene: TRBV3-1
CDR3 protein: ASSQEVQPGRTGELF

J gene: TRBJ2-1
V gene: TRBV11-3
CDR3 protein: ASCPSGTHYNEQF

J gene: TRBJ1-2
V gene: TRBV11-2
CDR3 protein: ASSPGGIYGYT

J gene: TRBJ1-5
V gene: TRBV27
CDR3 protein: ASSLGAGLRPQH

J gene: TRBJ2-5
V gene: TRBV7-8
CDR3 protein: ASSFFKETQY

J gene: TRBJ1-3
V gene: TRBV7-9
CDR3 protein: ASSLGQGDSGNTIY

J gene: TRBJ2-7
V gene: TRBV7-9
CDR3 protein: ASSLGPASGYEQY

J gene: TRBJ1-3
V gene: TRBV29-1
CDR3 protein: SGKFSSGNTIY

J gene: TRBJ2-3
V gene: TRBV28
CDR3 protein: ASGVDRGTQY

J gene: TRBJ2-2
V gene: TRBV11-2
CDR3 protein: ASSFTSGRGTGELF

J gene: TRBJ1-1
V gene: TRBV20-1
CDR3 protein: SARPPASTEAF

J gene: TRBJ2-2
V gene: TRBV20-1
CDR3 protein: SARGQYTGELF

J gene: TRBJ2-2
V gene: TRBV12-5
CDR3 protein: ASGFPTANTGELF

J gene: TRBJ2-2
V gene: TRBV7-3
CDR3 protein: ASRATSAGELF

J gene: TRBJ2-3
V gene: TRBV7-9
CDR3 protein: ASSFGTNTDTQY

J gene: TRBJ2-1
V gene: TRBV7-2
CDR3 protein: ASSLGGGWTYNEQF

J gene: TRBJ2-6
V gene: TRBV19
CDR3 protein: ASSMYSLAGANVLT

J gene: TRBJ1-1
V gene: TRBV7-8
CDR3 protein: ASSLRPGQEGTEAF

J gene: TRBJ2-2
V gene: TRBV7-8
CDR3 protein: ASRDLENVPVLISGGELF

J gene: TRBJ2-1
V gene: TRBV7-9
CDR3 protein: ASSSGLAGGITYNEQF

J gene: TRBJ1-1
V gene: TRBV18
CDR3 protein: ASSQTAQNTEAF

J gene: TRBJ1-2
V gene: TRBV27
CDR3 protein: ASSSPGQGGYGYT

J gene: TRBJ2-1
V gene: TRBV7-8
CDR3 protein: ASSLAGTHDNEQF

J gene: TRBJ2-3
V gene: TRBV5-1
CDR3 protein: ASSLVPQLSTDTQY

J gene: TRBJ2-7
V gene: TRBV12-3/TRBV12-4
CDR3 protein: ASSLTRYEQY

J gene: TRBJ1-5
V gene: TRBV20-1
CDR3 protein: SARSIGGPNRNQPQH

J gene: TRBJ1-4
V gene: TRBV20-1
CDR3 protein: SATRDGEKLF